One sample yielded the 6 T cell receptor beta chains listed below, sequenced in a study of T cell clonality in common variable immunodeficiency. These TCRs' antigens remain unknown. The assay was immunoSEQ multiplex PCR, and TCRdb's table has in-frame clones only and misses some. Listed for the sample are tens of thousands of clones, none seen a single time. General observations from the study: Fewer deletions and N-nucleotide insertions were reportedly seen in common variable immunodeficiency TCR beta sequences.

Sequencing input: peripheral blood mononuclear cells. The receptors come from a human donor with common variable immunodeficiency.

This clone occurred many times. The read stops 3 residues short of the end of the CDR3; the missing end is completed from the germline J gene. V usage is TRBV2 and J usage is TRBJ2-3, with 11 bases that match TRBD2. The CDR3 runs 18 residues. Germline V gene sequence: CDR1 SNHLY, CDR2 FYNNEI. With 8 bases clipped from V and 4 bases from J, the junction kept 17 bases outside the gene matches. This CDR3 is CASDLSASGGPWADTQYF. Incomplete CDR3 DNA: TGTGCCAGCGATCTCTCTGCTAGCGGGGGGCCCTGGGCAGATACG.

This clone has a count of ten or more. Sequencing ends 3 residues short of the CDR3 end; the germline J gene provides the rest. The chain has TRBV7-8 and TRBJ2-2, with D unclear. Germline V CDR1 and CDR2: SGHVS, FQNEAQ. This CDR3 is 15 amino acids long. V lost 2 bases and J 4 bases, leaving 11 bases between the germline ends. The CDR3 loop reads CASSLLSGGTGELFF. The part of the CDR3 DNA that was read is TGTGCCAGCAGCTTACTGTCCGGCGGCACCGGGGAG.

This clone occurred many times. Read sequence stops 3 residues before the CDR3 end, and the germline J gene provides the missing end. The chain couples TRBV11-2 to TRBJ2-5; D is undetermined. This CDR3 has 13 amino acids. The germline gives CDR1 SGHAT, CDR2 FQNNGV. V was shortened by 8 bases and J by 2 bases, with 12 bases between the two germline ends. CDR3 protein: CASHGGRQETQYF. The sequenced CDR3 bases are TGTGCCAGCCACGGCGGTCGGCAAGAGACC.

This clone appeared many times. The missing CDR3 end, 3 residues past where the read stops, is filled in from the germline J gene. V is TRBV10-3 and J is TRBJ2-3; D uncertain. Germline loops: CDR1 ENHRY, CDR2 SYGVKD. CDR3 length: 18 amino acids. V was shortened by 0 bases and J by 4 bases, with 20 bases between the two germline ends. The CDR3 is CAISESQRRGIQADTQYF. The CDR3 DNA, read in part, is TGTGCCATCAGTGAGTCTCAACGGCGTGGAATTCAGGCAGATACG.

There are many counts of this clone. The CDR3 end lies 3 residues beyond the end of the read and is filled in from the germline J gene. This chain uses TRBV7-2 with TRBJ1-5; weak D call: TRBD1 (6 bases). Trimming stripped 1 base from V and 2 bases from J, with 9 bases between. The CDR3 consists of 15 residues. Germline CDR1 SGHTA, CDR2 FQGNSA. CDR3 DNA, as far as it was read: TGTGCCAGCAGCTTAGGCAGGGGCGGCAATCAGCCC. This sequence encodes CASSLGRGGNQP. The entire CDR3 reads CASSLGRGGNQPQHF.

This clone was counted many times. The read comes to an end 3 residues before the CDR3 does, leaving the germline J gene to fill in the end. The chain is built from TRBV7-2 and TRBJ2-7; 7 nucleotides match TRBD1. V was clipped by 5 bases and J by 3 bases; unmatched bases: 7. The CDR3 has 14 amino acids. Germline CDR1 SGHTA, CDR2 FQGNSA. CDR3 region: CASSIGQAFYEQYF. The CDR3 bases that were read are TGTGCCAGCAGCATCGGACAGGCTTTCTACGAG.